What follows is one T cell receptor beta chain and its context. The data were taken from a study of OX40 agonist ivuxolimab in advanced cancers. Study-wide context: Patients enrolled in dose escalation were diagnosed with hepatocellular carcinoma, melanoma, renal cell or head and neck cancer.

Blood got drawn at baseline, again on cycle 4 day 1, and then on cycle 7 day 1. This CDR3 spans 11 amino acids. The trim removed 4 bases at V and 11 bases at J, leaving 2 bases unmatched. Looked up from germline, CDR1 is SGHRS and CDR2 is YFSETQ. Using immunoSEQ multiplex PCR, the repertoire was profiled, and TCRdb retains in-frame clones only, with some absent. The profile covers around 92,000 clones, with over 65% appearing a single time and roughly 2.7% taken by the ten largest. The sequence came from an adult with an advanced solid tumor such as melanoma, head and neck, liver or kidney cancer. This sample comprised CD4+ or CD8+ T cells sorted from blood, obtained in a trial of the OX40 agonist ivuxolimab. The V and J genes are TRBV5-1 and TRBJ1-1, with TRBD1 matching over 10 bases. CDR3: CASSTDRGAFF. Written as DNA, the CDR3 is TGCGCCAGCAGCACGGACAGGGGGGCTTTCTTT.